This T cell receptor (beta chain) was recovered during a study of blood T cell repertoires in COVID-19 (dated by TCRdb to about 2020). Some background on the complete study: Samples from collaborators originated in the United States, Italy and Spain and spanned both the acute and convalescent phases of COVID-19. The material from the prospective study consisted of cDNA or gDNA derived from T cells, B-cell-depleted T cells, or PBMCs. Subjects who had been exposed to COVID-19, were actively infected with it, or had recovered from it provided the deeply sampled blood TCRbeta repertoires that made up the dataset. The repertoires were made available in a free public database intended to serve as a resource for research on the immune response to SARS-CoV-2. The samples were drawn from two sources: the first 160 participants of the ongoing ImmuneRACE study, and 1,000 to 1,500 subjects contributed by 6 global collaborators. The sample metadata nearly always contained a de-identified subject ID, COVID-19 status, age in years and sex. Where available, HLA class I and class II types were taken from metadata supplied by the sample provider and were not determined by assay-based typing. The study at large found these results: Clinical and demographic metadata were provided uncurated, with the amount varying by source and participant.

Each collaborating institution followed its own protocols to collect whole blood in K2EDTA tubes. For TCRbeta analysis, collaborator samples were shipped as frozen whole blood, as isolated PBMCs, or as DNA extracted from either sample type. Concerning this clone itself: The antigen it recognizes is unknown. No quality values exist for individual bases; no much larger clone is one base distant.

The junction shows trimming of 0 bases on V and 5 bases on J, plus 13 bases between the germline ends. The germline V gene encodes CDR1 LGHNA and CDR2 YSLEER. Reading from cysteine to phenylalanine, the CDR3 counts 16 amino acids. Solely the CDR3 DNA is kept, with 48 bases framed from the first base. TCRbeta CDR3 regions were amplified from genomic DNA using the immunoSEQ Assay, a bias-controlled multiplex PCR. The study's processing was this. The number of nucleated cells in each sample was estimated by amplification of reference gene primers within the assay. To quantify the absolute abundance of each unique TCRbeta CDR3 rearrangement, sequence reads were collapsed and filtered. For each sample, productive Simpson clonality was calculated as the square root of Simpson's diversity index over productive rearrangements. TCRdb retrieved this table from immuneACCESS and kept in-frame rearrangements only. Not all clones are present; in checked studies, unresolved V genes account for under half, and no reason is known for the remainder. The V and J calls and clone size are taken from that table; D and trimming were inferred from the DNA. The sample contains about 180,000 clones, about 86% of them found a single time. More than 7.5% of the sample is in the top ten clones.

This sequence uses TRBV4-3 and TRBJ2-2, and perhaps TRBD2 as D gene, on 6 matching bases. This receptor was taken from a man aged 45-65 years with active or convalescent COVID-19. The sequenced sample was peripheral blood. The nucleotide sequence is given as TGCGCCAGCAGCCAAGAGATGGGACTTATGACCGGGGAGCTGTTTTTT. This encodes CASSQEMGLMTGELFF.